One and the same sample provided the 16 T cell receptor beta chains below, sequenced in a study of blood T cell repertoires in COVID-19. The protocol was immunoSEQ multiplex PCR, while the TCRdb copy is restricted to in-frame clones and leaves out a portion. The top ten hold around 21% of the sample, which has over 70,000 clones, 80% seen once. Material: peripheral blood. These receptors came from a woman aged 80 or older with acute or convalescent COVID-19.

The chain recombines TRBV5-1 with TRBJ1-2; TRBD1 might be the D (5 bases). V lost 1 base and J 4 bases, leaving 11 bases between the germline ends. There are 14 residues in the CDR3. CDR1 is SGHRS, CDR2 YFSETQ, per germline. In DNA form, the CDR3 reads TGCGCCAGCAGCTTGTCCCAAAGGGGCTATGGCTACACCTTC. Its translation is CASSLSQRGYGYTF.

The rearrangement uses TRBV5-1 and TRBJ2-5, with 11 nucleotides matching TRBD1. The trim removed 4 bases at V and 5 bases at J, leaving 7 bases unmatched. Germline V CDR1 and CDR2: SGHRS, YFSETQ. CDR3 length: 15 amino acids. The CDR3 loop is CASSTDRGRGETQYF. DNA for the CDR3: TGCGCCAGCAGCACGGACAGGGGGCGCGGGGAGACCCAGTACTTC.

This sequence joins TRBV3-1 (or the pseudogene TRBV3-2) and TRBJ2-2; maybe TRBD1 (5 bases). The CDR3 extends over 14 amino acids. Trimming cost V 4 bases and J 1 base, with 7 bases left between them. The germline V gene has CDR1 LGHDT and CDR2 YNNKEL (reference sequence). The CDR3 region has the DNA TGTGCCAGCAGCCCCCAGGGGAACACCGGGGAGCTGTTTTTT. Translation: CASSPQGNTGELFF.

The rearrangement links TRBV5-1 to TRBJ2-1; D is unresolved. Trimming took 0 bases from V and 4 from J, leaving 5 bases between them. Germline V CDR1 and CDR2: SGHRS, YFSETQ. The CDR3 runs to 13 residues. This CDR3 is CASSLGQYNEQFF. The CDR3 DNA reads as TGCGCCAGCAGCTTGGGGCAGTACAATGAGCAGTTCTTC. The full variable domain, completed using reference TRBV5-1 and TRBJ2-1, is KAGVTQTPRYLIKTRGQQVTLSCSPISGHRSVSWYQQTPGQGLQFLFEYFSETQRNKGNFPGRFSGRQFSNSRSEMNVSTLELGDSALYLCASSLGQYNEQFFGPGTRLTVL.

The chain is built from TRBV18 and TRBJ1-1; 7 bases map to TRBD1. V dropped 5 bases and J dropped 0; count of bases not matched to a gene: 3. The germline V gene has CDR1 KGHSH and CDR2 LQKENI. The CDR3 is 14 amino acids. The CDR3 spells CASSGDRLNTEAFF. In DNA, the CDR3 is TGTGCCAGCTCAGGGGACAGACTGAACACTGAAGCTTTCTTT.

The chain joins TRBV19 to TRBJ1-2; possible D gene TRBD1, 6 bases. CDR3 length: 15 amino acids. CDR1 and CDR2 (germline): LNHDA, SQIVND (reference sequence). Trimming took 6 bases from V and 0 from J, leaving 14 bases between them. Here the CDR3 reads CASRTDRVANYGYTF. In DNA form, the CDR3 reads TGTGCCAGTAGGACGGACAGAGTGGCTAACTATGGCTACACCTTC.

V usage is TRBV29-1 and J usage is TRBJ1-3; TRBD1 is a possible D gene (6 bases). Between the trimmed V and J ends, which lost 6 bases and 2 bases, there was a span of 29 bases. Germline CDR1 is SQVTM and CDR2 is ANQGSEA. There are 19 residues in the CDR3. The CDR3 region is CSVPRTQSGGVPPGNTIYF. In nucleotides, the CDR3 is TGCAGCGTCCCCAGGACCCAGTCTGGGGGCGTCCCACCTGGAAACACCATATATTTT. Full variable domain (missing parts from reference TRBV29-1 and TRBJ1-3): SAVISQKPSRDICQRGTSLTIQCQVDSQVTMMFWYRQQPGQSLTLIATANQGSEATYESGFVIDKFPISRPNLTFSTLTVSNMSPEDSSIYLCSVPRTQSGGVPPGNTIYFGEGSWLTVV.

V gene TRBV18 combines with J gene TRBJ1-1; 8 bases are shared with TRBD1. CDR1 and CDR2 from the germline V gene are KGHSH and LQKENI. The CDR3 covers 17 residues. After removal of 0 bases from V and 4 bases from J, the junction contained 10 bases not matched to a gene. CDR3 sequence reads: CASSPPATGGRSTEAFF. The DNA for the CDR3 is TGTGCCAGCTCACCACCGGCCACAGGGGGGAGAAGCACTGAAGCTTTCTTT.

This chain uses TRBV6-5 with TRBJ2-3; D not resolved. Looked up from germline, CDR1 is MNHEY and CDR2 is SVGAGI. There are 15 residues in the CDR3. V lost 6 bases to trimming and J lost 1 base, with 14 bases between them. The chain's CDR3 is CASSLTNYGTDTQYF. The CDR3 nucleotides are TGTGCCAGCAGCCTAACCAACTATGGCACAGATACGCAGTATTTT.

The rearrangement uses TRBV11-3 and TRBJ2-1, with TRBD2 matching 13 bases. This CDR3 has 16 amino acids. Germline trimming cut 5 bases from V and 5 bases from J; bases unmatched to any gene: 6. Germline V gene lookup returns CDR1 SGHNT and CDR2 YENEEA. CDR3 bases: TGTGCCAGCAGCGAGAGACTAGCGGGAGGCCACAATGAGCAGTTCTTC. It yields the protein CASSERLAGGHNEQFF.

This clone turned up a few times. This chain links TRBV12-3 or TRBV12-4 with TRBJ2-3, with D uncertain. The CDR3 extends over 11 amino acids. Trimming removed 5 bases from V and 5 bases from J, with 5 bases in between. The CDR3 DNA reads as TGTGCCAGCAGTCGTCTAGATACGCAGTATTTT. Its translation is CASSRLDTQYF.

V gene TRBV12-3 or TRBV12-4 combines with J gene TRBJ1-1; 9 bases agree with TRBD1. J lost 9 bases, V lost 7 bases, and 9 bases had no gene match. This CDR3 has 13 amino acids. Written as DNA, the CDR3 is TGTGCCAGCACCTCCGACAGGGGGGCCAAAGCTTTCTTT. Its translation is CASTSDRGAKAFF.

The rearrangement links TRBV18 to TRBJ1-1; 7 positions agree with TRBD1. This CDR3 has 15 residues. V trimming: 5 bases; J trimming: 2 bases; junction bases outside the gene matches: 8. Germline CDR1 KGHSH, CDR2 LQKENI. The CDR3 sequence is CASSSKQGINTEAFF. The CDR3 DNA is TGTGCCAGCTCATCAAAACAGGGGATAAACACTGAAGCTTTCTTT.

The rearrangement uses TRBV14 and TRBJ2-1; 13 positions agree with TRBD2. V trimming: 2 bases; J trimming: 2 bases; junction bases outside the gene matches: 3. This CDR3 region has 17 residues. The germline V gene has CDR1 SGHDN and CDR2 FVKESK. DNA for the CDR3: TGTGCCAGCAGCCAAAGACTAGCGGGGGGAGCCTACAATGAGCAGTTCTTC. This sequence encodes CASSQRLAGGAYNEQFF.

V and J are TRBV28 and TRBJ2-2, with a tentative D call TRBD1 (5 bases). The CDR3 length is 15 residues. Germline V CDR1 and CDR2: MDHEN, SYDVKM. V was pared by 2 bases and J by 6 bases, with 13 bases between. The CDR3 sequence is CASSLTVGRAGELFF. CDR3 in DNA: TGTGCCAGCAGTTTAACGGTGGGGCGAGCCGGGGAGCTGTTTTTT.

The chain couples TRBV30 to TRBJ1-5; TRBD1 matches 11 bases. CDR1 GTSNPN and CDR2 SVGIG come from the germline V gene (reference sequence). The ends lost 2 bases at V and 5 bases at J; junction bases unmatched: 5. This CDR3 region has 15 residues. This chain's CDR3 is CAWSLGQGAYQPQHF. CDR3 nucleotides: TGTGCCTGGAGTCTAGGACAGGGGGCATATCAGCCCCAGCATTTT.